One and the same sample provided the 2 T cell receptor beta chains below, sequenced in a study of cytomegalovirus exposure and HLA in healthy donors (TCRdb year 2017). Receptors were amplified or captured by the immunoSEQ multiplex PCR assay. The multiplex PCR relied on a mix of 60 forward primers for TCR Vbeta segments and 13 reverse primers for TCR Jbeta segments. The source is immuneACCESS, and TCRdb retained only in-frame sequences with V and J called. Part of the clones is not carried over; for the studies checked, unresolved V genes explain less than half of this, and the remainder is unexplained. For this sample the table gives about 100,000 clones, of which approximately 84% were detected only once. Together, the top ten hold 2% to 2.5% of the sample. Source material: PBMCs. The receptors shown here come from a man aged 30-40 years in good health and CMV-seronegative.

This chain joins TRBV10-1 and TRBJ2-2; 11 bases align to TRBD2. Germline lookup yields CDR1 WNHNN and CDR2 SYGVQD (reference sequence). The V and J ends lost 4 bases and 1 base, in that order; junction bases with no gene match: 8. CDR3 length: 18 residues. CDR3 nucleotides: TGCGCCAGCAGTGGAGTTGGACTAGCGGGCTTGAACACCGGGGAGCTGTTTTTT. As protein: CASSGVGLAGLNTGELFF.

The CDR3 protein is CASTVGHLNTEAFF. The CDR3 nucleotides read TGTGCCAGCACCGTGGGACACTTGAACACTGAAGCTTTCTTT. The genes are TRBV6-5 and TRBJ1-1, with D possibly matching TRBD1 (6 bases). Germline assignment: CDR1 MNHEY and CDR2 SVGAGI. This CDR3 is 14 amino acids long. Trimming shortened V by 7 bases and J by 0 bases, and 12 bases separated the two germline ends.